A single sample is the source of the 32 T cell receptor beta chains below, sequenced in a study of glioma-infiltrating T cells. The iRepertoire nested amplicon-rescue multiplex PCR amplified TCR alpha and beta CDR3s from RNA. TCRdb passed the multiplex PCR reads through MiXCR, listing each CDR3 protein once. The table includes a few hundred thousand distinct CDR3 sequences, about two fifths detected once. What was sequenced was glioma tissue, nonneoplastic brain tissue, or PBMCs (not recorded which). The receptors were gathered from a human donor with low-grade glioma or glioblastoma, undergoing nonglioma brain surgery, or in good health (not recorded which).

Concerning this clonotype: This may come from a read error, since a much larger clone is one base off. The CDR3 does not end in the conserved phenylalanine or tryptophan, so this is likely a read error. The J gene is TRBJ2-7, the V gene TRBV28, with D uncertain. The CDR3 has 13 amino acids. V was trimmed by 7 bases and J by 3 bases, leaving 13 bases between them. Germline lookup yields CDR1 MDHEN and CDR2 SYDVKM. CDR3 sequence reads: CASNEATFYEQYY. Here the CDR3 DNA reads TGTGCCAGCAACGAGGCAACTTTCTACGAGCAGTACTAC.

Comment on this clonotype: With a much larger clone just one base away, this may be a read error. It is likely a read error, because the conserved phenylalanine at the end of the CDR3 is missing. The J gene is TRBJ2-7, the V gene TRBV6-1; TRBD2 is a possible D gene (6 bases). CDR3 length: 14 amino acids. Deletions cut 7 bases from V and 2 bases from J, with 15 bases between. CDR1 and CDR2 from the germline V gene are MNHNS and SASEGT. CDR3 amino acids: CASTGGPGAYEQYL. The DNA for the CDR3 is TGTGCCAGCACCGGTGGTCCGGGGGCCTACGAGCAGTACCTC.

This clonotype has more than one count but fewer than ten. The chain is built from TRBV20-1 and TRBJ2-2; weak D call: TRBD1 (6 bases). Per germline, CDR1 DFQATT and CDR2 SNEGSKA (reference sequence). V lost 6 bases to trimming and J lost 5 bases, with 16 bases between them. The CDR3 has 14 amino acids. The CDR3 region is CSAADSQRTGELFF. CDR3 DNA sequence: TGCAGTGCCGCGGACAGCCAGAGGACCGGGGAGCTGTTTTTT.

The genes are TRBV7-2 and TRBJ2-7, with D perhaps matching TRBD2 (5 bases). CDR3 length: 14 residues. Germline V gene lookup returns CDR1 SGHTA and CDR2 FQGNSA. The V gene lost 5 bases and the J gene lost 6 bases, with 17 bases spanning the gap. Written as DNA, the CDR3 is TGTGCCAGCAGCCGAAAGACCCCTGAGGGCGAGCAGTACTTC. This translates into CASSRKTPEGEQYF. Filled out from reference TRBV7-2 and TRBJ2-7, the complete variable domain reads GAGVSQSPSNKVTEKGKDVELRCDPISGHTALYWYRQSLGQGLEFLIYFQGNSAPDKSGLPSDRFSAERTGGSVSTLTIQRTQQEDSAVYLCASSRKTPEGEQYFGPGTRLTVT.

On this clonotype itself: Sequence at one end of the junction differs from germline and may be a read error. J is TRBJ2-7 and V is TRBV7-2; D is unclear. This CDR3 comprises 12 residues. From germline, CDR1 is SGHTA and CDR2 FQGNSA. CDR3 amino acids: CASSLNFYEQYF. As DNA, the CDR3 is TGCGCCAGCAGCTTAAACTTCTACGAGCAGTACTTC.

The sample holds a few counts of this clonotype. J is TRBJ1-4 and V is TRBV7-2; a possible D gene is TRBD1 (6 bases). The V and J ends lost 6 bases and 7 bases respectively, with 15 bases between them. Germline CDR1 SGHTA, CDR2 FQGNSA. The CDR3 is 14 amino acids. The chain's CDR3 is CASRPQGYSEKLFF. The CDR3 DNA sequence: TGTGCCAGCAGACCTCAGGGGTATAGTGAAAAACTGTTTTTT.

The chain is built from TRBV20-1 and TRBJ1-1; 9 bases map to TRBD1. The CDR3 covers 13 residues. Trimming removed 4 bases from V and 11 bases from J; junction bases left unmatched: 11. Germline V CDR1 and CDR2: DFQATT, SNEGSKA (reference sequence). The CDR3 region is CSAITGGAVRAFF. CDR3 bases: TGCAGTGCTATAACAGGGGGCGCAGTAAGGGCTTTCTTT.

This clonotype came up a few times. J is TRBJ1-1 and V is TRBV5-1; maybe TRBD1 (5 bases). Germline values: CDR1 SGHRS, CDR2 YFSETQ. V was cut by 0 bases and J by 4 bases, with 10 bases left in between. The CDR3 runs to 14 residues. CDR3 in amino acids: CASSLAGDSTEAFF. The CDR3 DNA is TGCGCCAGCAGCTTGGCCGGGGACTCCACTGAAGCTTTCTTT.

This clonotype has a handful of counts. The V gene is TRBV4-3, the J gene TRBJ2-7, with 11 nucleotides matching TRBD2. The V segment lost 0 bases and the J segment 4 bases; nucleotides outside the gene matches: 8. The V gene's germline CDR1 is LGHNA and CDR2 YSLEER. CDR3 size: 17 residues. The CDR3 loop reads CASSQDTRLAGGYEQYF. In nucleotides, the CDR3 is TGCGCCAGCAGCCAAGATACCAGGCTAGCGGGAGGTTACGAGCAGTACTTC.

The table lists this clonotype with many counts. The rearrangement joins TRBV6-1 to TRBJ2-5; a possible D gene is TRBD1 (6 bases). The CDR3 extends over 15 amino acids. The germline V gene encodes CDR1 MNHNS and CDR2 SASEGT. V lost 5 bases to trimming and J lost 3 bases, with 16 bases between them. The CDR3 DNA follows: TGTGCCAGCAGTTCCCCCGCTACAGGGAAAGAGACCCAGTACTTC. Protein sequence: CASSSPATGKETQYF.

The chain combines TRBV6-5 with TRBJ1-5; the D is unclear. The CDR3 has 13 amino acids. Germline CDR1 is MNHEY and CDR2 is SVGAGI. Deletions cut 0 bases from V and 6 bases from J, with 6 bases between. The CDR3, as DNA: TGTGCCAGCAGTTACTCTTGGTCTCAGCCCCAGCATTTT. Translation gives CASSYSWSQPQHF.

Concerning this clonotype: Just one base apart from a much larger clone, this may be a read error. DNA of the CDR3: TGTGCCAGCAGCCCCAGGGGGGGACACCCCTCCTACGAGCAGCACTTC. Translated, it gives CASSPRGGHPSYEQHF. This chain links TRBV27 with TRBJ2-7; D may match TRBD1 or TRBD2 (7 bases each). Germline CDR1 MNHEY, CDR2 SMNVEV (reference sequence). The CDR3 has 16 amino acids.

This clonotype was found once. V is TRBV15 and J is TRBJ2-1; possible D gene TRBD2, 6 bases. CDR1 is LNHNV, CDR2 YYDKDF, per germline (reference sequence). V lost 1 base, J lost 4 bases, and 14 bases lay in between. The CDR3 is 16 amino acids. Here the CDR3 DNA reads TGTGCCACCAGCAGAGGACTAGACCCTAGGTACAATGAGCAGTTCTTC. Translation gives CATSRGLDPRYNEQFF.

The rearrangement uses TRBV7-9 and TRBJ2-1; 8 bases match TRBD1. The CDR3 is 15 amino acids. Germline V gives CDR1 SEHNR, CDR2 FQNEAQ (reference sequence). With 4 bases clipped from V and 7 bases from J, the junction kept 9 bases outside the gene matches. The CDR3 DNA sequence: TGTGCCAGCAGCTCCCACAGGGGGATGGTAAATGAGCAGTTCTTC. Its protein product is CASSSHRGMVNEQFF.

The gene calls are TRBV15 and TRBJ2-1; 8 bases line up with TRBD2. The CDR3 sequence is 16 residues long. The trim removed 0 bases at V and 6 bases at J, leaving 7 bases unmatched. In germline, CDR1 is LNHNV, CDR2 YYDKDF (reference sequence). The CDR3 DNA follows: TGTGCCACCAGCAGAGATGCTAGCGGGCCCTCCAATGAGCAGTTCTTC. Protein sequence: CATSRDASGPSNEQFF.

This clonotype was seen many times. The chain employs TRBV28 and TRBJ1-3, with a tentative D call TRBD1 (5 bases). Germline CDR1 is MDHEN and CDR2 is SYDVKM. The germline V and J ends were trimmed by 2 bases and 2 bases, with 7 bases remaining between them. The CDR3 length is 14 residues. Written as DNA, the CDR3 is TGTGCCAGCAGTTTACCGGGGGCTGGAAACACCATATATTTT. Translated: CASSLPGAGNTIYF.

About this clonotype itself: A much larger clone differs by one base, so this may be a read error. This sequence joins TRBV6-2 or TRBV6-3 and TRBJ1-2; D perhaps matches TRBD1 (5 bases). The V gene's germline CDR1 is MNHEY and CDR2 SVGEGT. The CDR3 spans 13 residues. This chain's CDR3 is CASGYPQGRGYTF. The DNA for the CDR3 is TGTGCCAGCGGTTACCCGCAGGGACGCGGCTACACCTTC.

This clonotype was counted only a few times. The junction differs from germline at one of its ends, possibly a read error. The rearrangement uses TRBV4-1 and TRBJ2-7; D perhaps matches TRBD2 (5 bases). The CDR3 is 15 residues long. Germline CDR1 reads MGHRA; CDR2 reads YSYEKL. CDR3 amino acids: CASSQALGLLDEQYF. The CDR3 DNA sequence: TGTGCCAGCAGCCAAGCTCTTGGACTCTTAGACGAGCAGTACTTC.

Regarding this clonotype: One end of the junction varies from germline; a read error may be responsible. The chain has TRBV7-9 and TRBJ2-3; unclear D gene. Germline-derived CDR1 and CDR2 are SEHNR and FQNEAQ (reference sequence). There are 15 residues in the CDR3. CDR3: CASSLPALGTDTQYF. The CDR3 DNA sequence: TGCGCCAGCAGCTTGCCAGCCTTAGGGACAGATACGCAGTATTTT. Using reference TRBV7-9 and TRBJ2-3 for the parts outside the CDR3, the full variable domain is DTGVSQNPRHKITKRGQNVTFRCDPISEHNRLYWYRQTLGQGPEFLTYFQNEAQLEKSRLLSDRFSAERPKGSFSTLEIQRTEQGDSAMYLCASSLPALGTDTQYFGPGTRLTVL.

The chain joins TRBV4-1 to TRBJ2-7; perhaps TRBD2 as D (6 bases). Trimming removed 4 bases from V and 5 bases from J, with 12 bases in between. CDR1 is MGHRA and CDR2 is YSYEKL in the germline V gene. CDR3 length equals 13 residues. The CDR3 DNA reads as TGCGCCAGCAGCCGACTCGCGGGAAACGAGCAGTACTTC. This codes for CASSRLAGNEQYF.

Regarding this clonotype: This could be a read error, since a much larger clone is one nucleotide away. The V and J genes are TRBV6-2 or TRBV6-3 and TRBJ2-1; no firm D call. In germline, CDR1 is MNHEY, CDR2 SVGEGT. This CDR3 is built from 12 residues. CDR3 protein: CASSVLYNKQFF. The CDR3 nucleotides are TGTGCCAGCAGTGTTTTATACAATAAGCAGTTCTTC.

The sample holds one count of this clonotype. A much larger clone lies one base from this, so it may be a read error. This sequence joins TRBV27 and TRBJ2-3; 8 nucleotides align to TRBD1. In germline, CDR1 is MNHEY, CDR2 SMNVEV (reference sequence). There are 15 residues in the CDR3. DNA for the CDR3: TGTGCCAGCAGCCGGACAGGGACAGTTACAGATGCGCAGTATTTT. Protein sequence: CASSRTGTVTDAQYF.

J is TRBJ2-7 and V is TRBV20-1; 11 bases agree with TRBD2. The CDR3 loop spans 14 amino acids. In germline, CDR1 is DFQATT, CDR2 SNEGSKA (reference sequence). The J segment lost 3 bases and the V segment lost 6 bases, leaving 7 bases of the junction unmatched. The CDR3 reads CSAARLAGHYEQYF. The CDR3 nucleotides read TGCAGTGCGGCAAGACTAGCGGGACACTACGAGCAGTACTTC.

Concerning this clonotype itself: A much bigger clone sits one base away, suggesting this may be a read error. The V and J genes are TRBV7-2 and TRBJ1-1; weak D call: TRBD1 (5 bases). This CDR3 has 14 amino acids. From germline, CDR1 is SGHTA and CDR2 FQGNSA. V was pared by 0 bases and J by 4 bases, with 9 bases between. In DNA, the CDR3 is TGTGCCAGCAGCTTAGCTATGGGGCCCACTGAAGCTTTCTTT. Translation: CASSLAMGPTEAFF. The full variable domain, its missing parts supplied by reference TRBV7-2 and TRBJ1-1, is GAGVSQSPSNKVTEKGKDVELRCDPISGHTALYWYRQSLGQGLEFLIYFQGNSAPDKSGLPSDRFSAERTGGSVSTLTIQRTQQEDSAVYLCASSLAMGPTEAFFGQGTRLTVV.

About this clonotype itself: A read error may explain this, as a much larger clone is one base away. The chain links TRBV6-5 to TRBJ2-2, with D tentatively TRBD2 (6 bases). Germline V gene lookup returns CDR1 MNHEY and CDR2 SVGAGI. CDR3 size: 16 residues. The CDR3 sequence: CARSYSTRPNTGELFF. In DNA, the CDR3 is TGTGCCAGAAGTTACTCGACTAGACCGAACACCGGGGAGCTGTTTTTT.

This chain joins TRBV11-2 and TRBJ1-2, with TRBD1 as a possible D gene (6 bases). This CDR3 region has 16 residues. Germline CDR1 and CDR2: SGHAT and FQNNGV. V was cut by 0 bases and J by 4 bases, with 15 bases left in between. The CDR3 DNA follows: TGTGCCAGCAGCTTAGATCTAGTTCACAGGGCCTATGGCTACACCTTC. Residues: CASSLDLVHRAYGYTF.

This clonotype was seen only a few times. V is TRBV27 and J is TRBJ2-1, with 15 bases that match TRBD2. The CDR3 has 15 residues. Trimming at V came to 4 bases and at J to 10 bases, leaving 5 bases not matched to a gene. CDR1 is MNHEY, CDR2 SMNVEV, per germline (reference sequence). The CDR3 bases are TGTGCCAGCAGTTGGGGGACTAGCGGGAGGTCGGAGCAGTTCTTC. As protein: CASSWGTSGRSEQFF.

This clonotype was seen only a few times. This chain connects TRBV7-9 to TRBJ2-7; no reliable D call. The V and J ends lost 3 bases and 4 bases respectively, with 4 bases between them. Germline V gene lookup returns CDR1 SEHNR and CDR2 FQNEAQ (reference sequence). This CDR3 is built from 11 residues. The chain's CDR3 is CASSFQYEQYF. CDR3 DNA sequence: TGTGCCAGCAGCTTCCAGTACGAGCAGTACTTC.

Regarding this clonotype: The junction and the germline gene differ at one end; a read error may be behind it. The V call is TRBV7-6, the J call TRBJ2-3, with TRBD2 identical over 9 bases. Germline CDR1 reads SGHVS; CDR2 reads FNYEAQ. The CDR3 sequence is 15 residues long. CDR3 sequence (DNA): TGTGCCGGCAGCCCTAGCGGGACAAGGACAGATACGCAGTATTTT. Its protein product is CAGSPSGTRTDTQYF.

The chain uses TRBV2 and TRBJ2-7; the match to TRBD2 covers 11 bases. CDR1 and CDR2 (germline): SNHLY, FYNNEI. V lost 10 bases, J lost 1 base, and 6 bases stayed unmatched. The length of the CDR3 is 14 residues. The CDR3, as DNA: TGTGCCACAGTTAGCGGGAGGGGGTCCTACGAGCAGTACTTC. Its translation: CATVSGRGSYEQYF.

The gene calls are TRBV28 and TRBJ2-5; D is unclear. The V gene lost 7 bases and the J gene lost 4 bases, with 10 bases spanning the gap. Per germline, CDR1 MDHEN and CDR2 SYDVKM. The CDR3 is made up of 12 amino acids. This CDR3 reads CASKRSRETQYF. CDR3 bases: TGTGCCAGCAAACGCTCCCGAGAGACCCAGTACTTC.

The V gene is TRBV6-2 or TRBV6-3, the J gene TRBJ2-7; 9 bases are a match to TRBD2. CDR3 size: 18 residues. V trimming: 0 bases; J trimming: 0 bases; junction bases outside the gene matches: 9. Germline CDR1 is MNHEY and CDR2 is SVGEGT. This CDR3 is CASSYSTAGSGSSYEQYF. DNA of the CDR3: TGTGCCAGCAGTTACTCAACGGCGGGTAGCGGGAGCTCCTACGAGCAGTACTTC.